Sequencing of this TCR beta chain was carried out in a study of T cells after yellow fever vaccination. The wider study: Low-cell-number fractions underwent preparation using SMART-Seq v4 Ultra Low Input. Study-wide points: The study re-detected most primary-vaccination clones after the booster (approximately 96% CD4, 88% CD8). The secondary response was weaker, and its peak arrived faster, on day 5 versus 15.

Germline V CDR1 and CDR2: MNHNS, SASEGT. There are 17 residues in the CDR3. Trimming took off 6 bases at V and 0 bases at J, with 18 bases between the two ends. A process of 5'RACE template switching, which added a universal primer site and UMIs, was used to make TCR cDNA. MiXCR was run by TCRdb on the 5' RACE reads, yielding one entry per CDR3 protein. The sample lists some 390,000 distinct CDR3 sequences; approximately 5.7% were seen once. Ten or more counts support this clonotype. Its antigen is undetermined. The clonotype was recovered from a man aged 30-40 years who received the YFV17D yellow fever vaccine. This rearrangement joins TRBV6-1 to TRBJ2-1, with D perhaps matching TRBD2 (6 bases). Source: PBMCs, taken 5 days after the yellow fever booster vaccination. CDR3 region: CASSGAQRAYSYNEQFF. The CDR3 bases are TGTGCCAGCAGCGGCGCCCAGCGGGCGTACTCCTACAATGAGCAGTTCTTC.